The T cell receptor beta chain described here comes from a study of cytomegalovirus exposure and HLA in healthy donors (dated by TCRdb to 2016 to 2017). Regarding the study in general: An earlier analysis of around 600 of the donors reported 250 to 350 Gb of sequence data and 120 million or so unique TCR beta sequences from 190 million or so T cells. An early release covering about 600 HLA-typed donors comprised roughly 300 gigabases of sequencing data and around 80 million unique TCR sequences. Of the roughly 390 genotyped donors, 81% were placed in the genetic ancestry cluster associated with self-reported Caucasian donors. The study was designed to test whether signatures of past pathogen exposure could be identified by cataloging public T cell receptors. The T cell repertoires of 666 subjects were profiled by immunosequencing and related to cytomegalovirus serostatus. Along with the approximately 700-subject first cohort, a separate validation cohort of over a hundred different subjects was used. To predict cytomegalovirus infection status, the study brought together high-throughput TCR immunosequencing, statistical association of individual TCRs with disease status, and machine learning. A later analysis re-examined previously published TCR beta repertoires from about 700 donors and added high-resolution HLA genotyping to investigate patterns of TCR occurrence. In the later analysis, no new phenotypic data were used to find candidate immune exposures; instead, reliance was placed on TCR beta sequences and their occurrence across donors. An earlier analysis of roughly 580 of the donors used high-throughput TCR beta sequencing to judge whether each TCR beta V gene segment behaved as functional or pseudogenic. Donor age, sex, ethnicity and CMV serostatus were compiled alongside the repertoire data. A later genetic analysis used genome-wide SNP genotypes for about three fifths of the 666 donors, treating that subset as a discovery cohort. All discovery cohort repertoires had been generated using a single sequencing platform. HLA typing covered class I and class II loci at four-digit resolution. The number of donors typed differed by locus, with roughly 629-640 for A, B, C, DRB1 and DQB1, roughly 520 for DQA1, 600 to 610 for DPA1, and around 430 for DPB1. About five DR-DQ haplotypes were treated as single units for association and clustering because of strong linkage in the cohort. Across some 400 genotyped donors of the cohort, an average of approximately 240,000 unique TCR beta nucleotide sequences per donor were sequenced, and roughly a sixth of those sequences were non-productive. Points the paper makes about the study in general: A total of about 150 TCR beta chains were listed by the study as associated with cytomegalovirus. Broadly in line with IMGT annotations, most TCR beta V segments showed up in productive rearrangements about 90% or about 30% of the time in an earlier analysis of approximately 600 of the donors. While some public TCRs were present in many individuals, most TCR sequences turned up only very rarely across donors. Sequencing depth was assumed to be roughly uniform across donors in the presence/absence analyses, though that assumption may not hold. According to a later genetic analysis, donors in an Asian-associated ancestry cluster had fewer N-insertions in productive TCRs than the approximately 710-donor mean. In both the original and validation cohorts, the classifier was reported to diagnose cytomegalovirus status with high specificity and sensitivity. In a later analysis, HLA-associated TCR beta chains were found to be more clonally expanded and to have lower generation probabilities than equally common non-associated chains. A later analysis associated 17,000 or so TCR beta sequences with specific HLA alleles at a false discovery rate of 0.05. Some IMGT-functional V segments, including TRBV6-2 and TRBV6-3, could not be told apart with the 87-base-pair reads, so those segments were excluded. Assigning TCR associations to individual alleles was difficult when HLA alleles, especially DR and DQ, strongly co-occurred. A further reported finding was that TCR beta sequences accurately predicted the HLA-A and HLA-B alleles for most subjects in the first cohort. Most CMV-associated TCR beta chains appeared to be HLA-restricted in a later analysis, and the HLA associations seemed to be driven largely by CMV exposure. In a later analysis, the rate of TCR association differed among HLA loci, with DRB1 alleles having the most associated TCRs and HLA-C alleles having the fewest. In vitro tests confirmed that a few of the cytomegalovirus-associated TCR beta chains recognize cytomegalovirus antigens. A cluster of highly shared sequence variants was judged likely to represent a technical artifact of the sequencing pipeline. According to the authors, the approach could potentially be generalized to other disease states and immunological phenotypes. Immune exposure information for the cohort was limited to CMV serostatus. Correlated functional status among segregating V segments might reflect linkage disequilibrium, but an unknown experimental factor could not be ruled out. V-gene and J-gene trimming of TCR beta chains was associated with a missense DCLRE1C variant in a later genetic analysis, and the association was replicated in an independent cohort. Several of the top co-occurrence clusters appeared to be linked to parvovirus B19, influenza, CMV and Epstein-Barr virus, according to a later analysis. Because HLA typing was unavailable for some donors at each locus, only the typed subset was used in association tests. The earlier analysis of some 540 of the donors excluded around 17 rarely observed V segments, including chromosome 9 orphons, because counts were too low. Only TCR beta chains were sequenced in this cohort, and the absence of alpha or paired-chain data limited detectable features.

The cohort was made up of roughly 670 healthy bone marrow donors. Cohort members were all nominally healthy when sampled, although unrecorded immune exposures were likely present. The donor was CMV seropositive and belonged to the group of 250 to 300 seropositive cohort members. A peripheral blood sample was provided by each donor, and peripheral blood mononuclear cells were used for TCR beta sequencing. Genomic DNA was extracted from the blood cell samples with the Qiagen DNeasy Blood Extraction Kit. Including cysteine and phenylalanine, the CDR3 has 14 amino acids. Kept here is only the CDR3 DNA, which spans 42 bases and is read in frame from base 1. V is clipped by 1 base and J by 8 bases, and the sequence between their germline boundaries is 14 bases long. CDR1 SGHDN and CDR2 FVKESK are derived from the germline V gene. The library was made by the immunoSEQ multiplex PCR assay. For the multiplex PCR, a mixture combining 60 forward primers for TCR Vbeta segments and 13 reverse primers for TCR Jbeta segments was used. Amplification of the CDR3 region of rearranged TCR beta genes was performed with a multiplex PCR assay on genomic DNA. The amplified TCR beta libraries were sequenced on the Illumina HiSeq System as 87-base-pair reads. In the source study's methods: A later analysis tallied 75 million to 95 million unique TCR beta chains across the approximately 670 repertoires, and about 10 million of those chains were shared by two or more donors. Raw reads were error-corrected and collapsed into unique sequences by a nearest-neighbor algorithm in which closely related sequences were merged to remove PCR and sequencing errors. Alignment of CDR3 sequences to IMGT reference sequences was used to assign V, D and J gene segments. For a sequence to be retained, a match of at least six nucleotides to both a V gene segment and a J gene segment was required. A rearrangement counted as productive if the CDR3 had no stop codons and remained in frame with V and J, and every other rearrangement counted as non-productive. CDR3 was defined according to IMGT convention as the region running from the second conserved V-encoded cysteine to the conserved J-encoded phenylalanine. Sequences without an unambiguous match to a single V gene segment were excluded from the earlier analysis of approximately 600 of the donors. An earlier analysis of 587 of the donors classified V segments as functional when productive rearrangements were above 56.7% and as segregating when the standard deviation between donors was above 5%. A statistical classification framework was developed to diagnose cytomegalovirus status using the catalog of TCR beta chain sequences. V and J gene assignment, in a later analysis, came from comparing TCR nucleotide sequences with IMGT/GENE-DB human TR gene sequences. Using the TCRdist pipeline, a later analysis assigned CDR3 sequences along with most-parsimonious VDJ recombination scenarios. In a later analysis, each TCR beta chain was defined by its CDR3 amino acid sequence together with its V-gene family, and reads without a unique V-gene family were excluded. As a way to deal with suspected cross-contamination and a sequencing artifact, a later analysis dropped more than 500 nucleotide sequences that were highly shared and had low generation probability. In a later analysis, a clonal expansion index for each public chain was calculated from normalized within-repertoire ranks of inferred template counts. In a later analysis, generation probabilities were computed with a VDJ recombination model fitted to out-of-frame rearrangements, and the resulting probabilities were checked against IGoR. A later analysis scored TCR-TCR, TCR-HLA and TCR-CMV co-occurrence with hypergeometric tests, applying a repertoire-size bias correction to TCR pairs. In a later analysis, false discovery rates were estimated by permuting HLA or CMV assignments 20 times. In a later analysis, co-occurring TCRs were grouped with DBSCAN, and TCRdist sequence similarity was added when clustering was performed within HLA-allele-positive subsets. Repertoires with fewer than 30,000 or more than 120,000 public chains were left out of co-occurrence clustering, as were about 5 repertoires with anomalous nucleotide sharing. The source is immuneACCESS, and TCRdb retained only in-frame sequences with V and J called. Part of the clones is not carried over; for the studies checked, unresolved V genes explain less than half of this, and the remainder is unexplained. That table gives V, J and clone size, and the DNA gave D and trimming. For this sample there are 250,000 to 350,000 clones; about nine tenths appear just once. The top ten clonotypes cover roughly 4% of the sample.

Notes on this clone: What antigen it recognizes has not been identified. Within one base of it there is no much larger clone, and no base qualities were kept.

This clonotype was sampled from a man aged 40-49 years in good health and CMV-seropositive. The chain was built from TRBV14 and TRBJ1-2; no D gene call is confident. The sequenced sample was PBMCs. This receptor has the CDR3 CASSQVGAGEGYTF. The DNA sequence is as follows: TGTGCCAGCAGCCAAGTAGGAGCCGGGGAAGGCTACACCTTC.